This TCR beta chain was recorded in a study of shared clonotypes between healthy human individuals. This clone showed up just once. Data came from immunoSEQ multiplex PCR; TCRdb stores just in-frame clones and leaves some out. The sample holds a few million clones; approximately 92% are singletons and the top ten take about 0.13%. Sequenced material: naive CD4+ T cells sorted from blood. The sample's subset: CD45RA+ positively selected. The source is a man between 18 and 35 years old in good health.

CDR3 sequence: CASSGRDRGYGYTF. The CDR3 DNA reads as TGTGCCAGCAGTGGTCGGGACAGGGGATATGGCTACACCTTC. The chain links TRBV28 to TRBJ1-2; 10 bases line up with TRBD1. Germline lookup yields CDR1 MDHEN and CDR2 SYDVKM. The V segment lost 5 bases and the J segment 5 bases; nucleotides outside the gene matches: 5. The CDR3 has 14 amino acids.